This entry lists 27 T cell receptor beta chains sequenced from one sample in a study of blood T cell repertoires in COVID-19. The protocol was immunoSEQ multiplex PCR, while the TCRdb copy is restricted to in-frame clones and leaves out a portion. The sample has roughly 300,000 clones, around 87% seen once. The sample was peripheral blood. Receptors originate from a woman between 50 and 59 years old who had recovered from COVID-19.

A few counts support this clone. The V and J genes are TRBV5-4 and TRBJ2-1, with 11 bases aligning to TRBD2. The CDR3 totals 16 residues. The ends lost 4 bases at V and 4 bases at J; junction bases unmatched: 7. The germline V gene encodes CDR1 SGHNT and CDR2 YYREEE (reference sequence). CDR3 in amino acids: CASSPRTSGLYNEQFF. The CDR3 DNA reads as TGTGCCAGCAGCCCACGGACTAGCGGGTTGTACAATGAGCAGTTCTTC.

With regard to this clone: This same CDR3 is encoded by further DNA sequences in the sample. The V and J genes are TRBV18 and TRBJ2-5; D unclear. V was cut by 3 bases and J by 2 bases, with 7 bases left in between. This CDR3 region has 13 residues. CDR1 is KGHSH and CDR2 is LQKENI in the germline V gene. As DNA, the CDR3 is TGTGCCAGCTCACCTGGCCAGCAAGAGACCCAGTACTTC. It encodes CASSPGQQETQYF.

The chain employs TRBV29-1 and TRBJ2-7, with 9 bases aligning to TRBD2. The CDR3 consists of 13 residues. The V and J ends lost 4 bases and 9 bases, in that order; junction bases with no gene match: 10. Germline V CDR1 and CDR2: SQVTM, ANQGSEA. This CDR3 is CSVVVAGVRVQYF. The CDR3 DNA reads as TGCAGCGTTGTGGTAGCGGGGGTAAGAGTGCAGTACTTC.

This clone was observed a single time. Written as DNA, the CDR3 is TGTGCCATCAGTGACTCGGAGGGAGGCAAATATGGCTACACCTTC. It translates to CAISDSEGGKYGYTF. The chain joins TRBV10-3 to TRBJ1-2; D gene ambiguous. The CDR3 totals 15 residues. Trimming stripped 3 bases from V and 5 bases from J, with 16 bases between. The V gene's germline CDR1 is ENHRY and CDR2 SYGVKD.

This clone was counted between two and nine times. CDR3 amino acids: CASSYNRGQGGELFF. The CDR3 coding sequence is TGTGCCAGCAGCTATAACAGGGGGCAGGGCGGGGAGCTGTTTTTT. The chain has TRBV5-6 and TRBJ2-2, with 9 bases that match TRBD1. The germline CDR1 and CDR2 sequences are SGHDT and YYEEEE. V shed 3 bases, J shed 7 bases, and the junction held 7 bases outside the gene matches. The CDR3 consists of 15 residues. The full variable domain, completed using reference TRBV5-6 and TRBJ2-2, is DAGVTQSPTHLIKTRGQQVTLRCSPKSGHDTVSWYQQALGQGPQFIFQYYEEEERQRGNFPDRFSGHQFPNYSSELNVNALLLGDSALYLCASSYNRGQGGELFFGEGSRLTVL.

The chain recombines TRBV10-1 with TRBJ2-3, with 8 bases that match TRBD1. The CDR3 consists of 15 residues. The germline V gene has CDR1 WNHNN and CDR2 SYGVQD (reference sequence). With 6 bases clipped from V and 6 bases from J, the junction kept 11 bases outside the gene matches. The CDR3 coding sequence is TGCGCCAGCAGCGAGGACAGGGCCGTCGGGGATACGCAGTATTTT. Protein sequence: CASSEDRAVGDTQYF.

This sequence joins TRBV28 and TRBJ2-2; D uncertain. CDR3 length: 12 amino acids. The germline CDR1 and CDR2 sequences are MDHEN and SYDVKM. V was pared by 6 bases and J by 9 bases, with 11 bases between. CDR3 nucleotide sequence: TGTGCCAGCAGCCGCCGAGGTTGGGAGCTGTTTTTT. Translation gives CASSRRGWELFF.

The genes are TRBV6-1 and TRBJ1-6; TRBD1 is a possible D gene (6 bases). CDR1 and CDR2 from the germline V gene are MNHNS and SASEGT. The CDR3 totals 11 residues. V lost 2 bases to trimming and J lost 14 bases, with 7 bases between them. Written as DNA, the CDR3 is TGTGCCAGCAGTGAATGGGACACCCTCCACTTT. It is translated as CASSEWDTLHF.

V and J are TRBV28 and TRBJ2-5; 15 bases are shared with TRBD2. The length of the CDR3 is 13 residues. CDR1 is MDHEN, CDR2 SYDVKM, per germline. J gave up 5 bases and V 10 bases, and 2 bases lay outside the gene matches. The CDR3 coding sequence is TGTGCCACCGGACTAGCGGGGGGGGAGACCCAGTACTTC. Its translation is CATGLAGGETQYF.

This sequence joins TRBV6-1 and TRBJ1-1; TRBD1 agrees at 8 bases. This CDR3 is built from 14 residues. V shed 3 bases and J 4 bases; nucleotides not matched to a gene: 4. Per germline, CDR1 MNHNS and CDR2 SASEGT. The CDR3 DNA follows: TGTGCCAGCAGTGATTACAGGGGGAGCACTGAAGCTTTCTTT. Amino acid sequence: CASSDYRGSTEAFF.

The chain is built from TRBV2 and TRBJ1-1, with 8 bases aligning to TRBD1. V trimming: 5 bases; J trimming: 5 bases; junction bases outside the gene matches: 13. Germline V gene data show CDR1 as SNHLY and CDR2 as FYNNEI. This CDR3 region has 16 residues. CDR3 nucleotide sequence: TGTGCCAGCAGTCCTTCGGCAGGGGGCTTGATGACTGAAGCTTTCTTT. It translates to CASSPSAGGLMTEAFF.

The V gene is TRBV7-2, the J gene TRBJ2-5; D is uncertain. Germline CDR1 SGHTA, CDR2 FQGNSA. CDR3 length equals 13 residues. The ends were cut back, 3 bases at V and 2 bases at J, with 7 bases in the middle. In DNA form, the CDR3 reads TGTGCCAGCAGCTTCACTGCGCAAGAGACCCAGTACTTC. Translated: CASSFTAQETQYF. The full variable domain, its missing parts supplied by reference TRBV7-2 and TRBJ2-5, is GAGVSQSPSNKVTEKGKDVELRCDPISGHTALYWYRQSLGQGLEFLIYFQGNSAPDKSGLPSDRFSAERTGGSVSTLTIQRTQQEDSAVYLCASSFTAQETQYFGPGTRLLVL.

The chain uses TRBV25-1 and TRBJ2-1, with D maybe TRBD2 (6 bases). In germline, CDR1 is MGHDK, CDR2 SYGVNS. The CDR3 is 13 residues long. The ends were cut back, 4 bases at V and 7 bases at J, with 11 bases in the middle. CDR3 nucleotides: TGTGCCAGCAGTGTCGGGGACTTAAATGAGCAGTTCTTC. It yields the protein CASSVGDLNEQFF.

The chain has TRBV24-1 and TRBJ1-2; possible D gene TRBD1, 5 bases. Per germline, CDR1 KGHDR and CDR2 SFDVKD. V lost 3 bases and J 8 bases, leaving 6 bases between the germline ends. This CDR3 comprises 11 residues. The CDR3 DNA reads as TGTGCCACCAGTGATGGGGCCGGCTACACCTTC. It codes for CATSDGAGYTF.

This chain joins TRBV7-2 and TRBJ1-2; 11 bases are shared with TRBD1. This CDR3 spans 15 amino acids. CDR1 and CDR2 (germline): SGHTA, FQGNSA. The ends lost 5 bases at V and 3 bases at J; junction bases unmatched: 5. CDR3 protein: CASSPRTGGYYGYTF. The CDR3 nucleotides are TGTGCCAGCAGCCCGAGGACAGGGGGCTACTATGGCTACACCTTC.

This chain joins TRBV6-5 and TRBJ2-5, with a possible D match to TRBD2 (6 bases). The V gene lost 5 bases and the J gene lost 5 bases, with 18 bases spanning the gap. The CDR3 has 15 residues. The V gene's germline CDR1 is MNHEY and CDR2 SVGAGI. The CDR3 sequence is CASSPGLTTGETQYF. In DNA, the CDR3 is TGTGCCAGCAGTCCCGGACTAACAACGGGGGAGACCCAGTACTTC.

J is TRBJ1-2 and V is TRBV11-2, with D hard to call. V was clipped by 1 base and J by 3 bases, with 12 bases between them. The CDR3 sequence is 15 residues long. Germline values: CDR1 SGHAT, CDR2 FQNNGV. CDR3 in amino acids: CASSLGADIDYGYTF. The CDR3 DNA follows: TGTGCCAGCAGCTTAGGGGCAGACATAGACTATGGCTACACCTTC.

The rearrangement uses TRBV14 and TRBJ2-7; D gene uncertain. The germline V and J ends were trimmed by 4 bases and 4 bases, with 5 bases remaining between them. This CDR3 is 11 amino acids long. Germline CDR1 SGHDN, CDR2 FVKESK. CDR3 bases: TGTGCCAGCAGCCTGCAGTACGAGCAGTACTTC. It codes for CASSLQYEQYF.

The DNA of the CDR3 is TGTGCCAGCTCACCAGACAGGGTTCGAGACGAGCAGTACTTC. This gives the protein CASSPDRVRDEQYF. V is TRBV18 and J is TRBJ2-7, with 7 bases identical to TRBD1. CDR3 length equals 14 residues. Germline CDR1 KGHSH, CDR2 LQKENI. Trimming cost V 2 bases and J 5 bases; bases outside gene matches: 6. Full variable domain (missing parts from reference TRBV18 and TRBJ2-7): NAGVMQNPRHLVRRRGQEARLRCSPMKGHSHVYWYRQLPEEGLKFMVYLQKENIIDESGMPKERFSAEFPKEGPSILRIQQVVRGDSAAYFCASSPDRVRDEQYFGPGTRLTVT.

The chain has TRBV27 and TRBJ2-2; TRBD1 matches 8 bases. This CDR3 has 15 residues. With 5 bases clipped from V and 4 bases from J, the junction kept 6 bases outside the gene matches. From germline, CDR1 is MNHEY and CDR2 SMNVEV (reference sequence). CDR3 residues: CASSPRQGLTGELFF. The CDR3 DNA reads TGTGCCAGCAGTCCCCGACAGGGGCTCACCGGGGAGCTGTTTTTT.

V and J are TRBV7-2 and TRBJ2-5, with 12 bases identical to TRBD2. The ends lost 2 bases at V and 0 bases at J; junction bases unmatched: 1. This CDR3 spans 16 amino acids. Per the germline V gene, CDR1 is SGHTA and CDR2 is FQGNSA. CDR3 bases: TGTGCCAGCAGCTTAAGGACTAGCGGGAACCAAGAGACCCAGTACTTC. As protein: CASSLRTSGNQETQYF. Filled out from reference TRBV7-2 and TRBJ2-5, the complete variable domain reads GAGVSQSPSNKVTEKGKDVELRCDPISGHTALYWYRQSLGQGLEFLIYFQGNSAPDKSGLPSDRFSAERTGGSVSTLTIQRTQQEDSAVYLCASSLRTSGNQETQYFGPGTRLLVL.

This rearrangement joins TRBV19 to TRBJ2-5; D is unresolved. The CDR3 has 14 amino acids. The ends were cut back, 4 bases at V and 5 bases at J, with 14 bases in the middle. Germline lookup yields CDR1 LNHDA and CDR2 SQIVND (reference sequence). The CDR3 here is CASSKQPHAETQYF. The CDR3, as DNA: TGTGCCAGTAGTAAACAGCCCCATGCGGAGACCCAGTACTTC.

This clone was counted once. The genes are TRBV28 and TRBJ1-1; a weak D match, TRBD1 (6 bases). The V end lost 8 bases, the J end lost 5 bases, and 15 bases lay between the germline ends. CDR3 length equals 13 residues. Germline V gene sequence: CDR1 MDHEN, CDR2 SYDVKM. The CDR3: CASHQTGLTEAFF. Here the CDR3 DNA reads TGTGCCAGCCATCAAACAGGGTTGACTGAAGCTTTCTTT.

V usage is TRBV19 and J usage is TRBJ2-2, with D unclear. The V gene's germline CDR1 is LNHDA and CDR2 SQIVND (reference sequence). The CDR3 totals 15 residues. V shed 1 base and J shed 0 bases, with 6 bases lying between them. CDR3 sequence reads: CASSIVTTNTGELFF. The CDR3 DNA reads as TGTGCCAGTAGTATAGTGACAACGAACACCGGGGAGCTGTTTTTT. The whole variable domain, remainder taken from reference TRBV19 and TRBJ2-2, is DGGITQSPKYLFRKEGQNVTLSCEQNLNHDAMYWYRQDPGQGLRLIYYSQIVNDFQKGDIAEGYSVSREKKESFPLTVTSAQKNPTAFYLCASSIVTTNTGELFFGEGSRLTVL.

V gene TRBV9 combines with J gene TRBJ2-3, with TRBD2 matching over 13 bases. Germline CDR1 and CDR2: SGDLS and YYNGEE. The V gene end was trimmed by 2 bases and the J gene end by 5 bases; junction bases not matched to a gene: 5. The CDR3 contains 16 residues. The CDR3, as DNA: TGTGCCAGCAGCGTGGCCGGACTAGCGGGAGTAGATACGCAGTATTTT. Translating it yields CASSVAGLAGVDTQYF.

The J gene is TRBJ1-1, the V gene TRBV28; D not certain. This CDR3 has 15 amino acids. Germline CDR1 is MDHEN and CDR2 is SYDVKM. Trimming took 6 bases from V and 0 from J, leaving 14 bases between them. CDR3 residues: CASSSPQVMNTEAFF. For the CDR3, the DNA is TGTGCCAGCAGCTCCCCTCAGGTCATGAACACTGAAGCTTTCTTT. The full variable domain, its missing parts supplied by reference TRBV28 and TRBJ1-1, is DVKVTQSSRYLVKRTGEKVFLECVQDMDHENMFWYRQDPGLGLRLIYFSYDVKMKEKGDIPEGYSVSREKKERFSLILESASTNQTSMYLCASSSPQVMNTEAFFGQGTRLTVV.

The CDR3 reads CAWTNYRDREGSPLHF. The CDR3 DNA sequence: TGTGCCTGGACAAATTATCGGGACAGGGAAGGTTCACCCCTCCACTTT. This chain connects TRBV30 to TRBJ1-6; TRBD1 aligns across 9 bases. Germline V gene data show CDR1 as GTSNPN and CDR2 as SVGIG (reference sequence). The CDR3 loop spans 16 amino acids. Trimming cost V 4 bases and J 9 bases; bases outside gene matches: 13.